This entry lists 21 T cell receptor beta chains sequenced from one sample in a study of a mutant IDH1 vaccine in newly diagnosed glioma. Described time point: baseline, week 1 (first vaccination visit). The treatment denotes: pre-vaccination baseline after standard-of-care therapy. Measured with immunoSEQ multiplex PCR; TCRdb has only the in-frame clones, and not every one. The sample includes about 100,000 clones, 80% of them seen just once. The sequencing here drew on PBMCs, taken from a glioma patient treated with radiotherapy, temozolomide or both. These receptors came from a man in his forties or fifties with glioma.

This rearrangement joins TRBV6-5 to TRBJ2-1, with D tentatively TRBD1 (5 bases). The CDR3 runs 10 residues. Germline-derived CDR1 and CDR2 are MNHEY and SVGAGI. V was cut by 7 bases and J by 16 bases, with 14 bases left in between. CDR3 coding DNA: TGTGCCAGCAACAGGTCGTTTAAATTCTTC. It yields the protein CASNRSFKFF.

The chain has TRBV29-1 and TRBJ1-1, with a weak D call TRBD1 (5 bases). V was trimmed by 7 bases and J by 5 bases, leaving 14 bases between them. This CDR3 comprises 12 residues. Per the germline V gene, CDR1 is SQVTM and CDR2 is ANQGSEA. The CDR3 region has the DNA TGCAGCGGGACCACAGGCTGGACTGAAGCTTTCTTT. As protein: CSGTTGWTEAFF.

This clone was detected only a few times. The genes are TRBV27 and TRBJ1-2; no reliable D call. The germline CDR1 and CDR2 sequences are MNHEY and SMNVEV (reference sequence). With 4 bases removed from V and 2 bases from J, the gap between germline ends came to 11 bases. The CDR3 runs 14 residues. CDR3 coding DNA: TGTGCCAGCAGTTCTTTATGGGCGAACTATGGCTACACCTTC. Its translation is CASSSLWANYGYTF.

The chain uses TRBV9 and TRBJ2-5, with TRBD2 identical over 13 bases. The CDR3 is 18 amino acids. The V gene end was trimmed by 0 bases and the J gene end by 7 bases; junction bases not matched to a gene: 12. Germline V gives CDR1 SGDLS, CDR2 YYNGEE. CDR3 loop: CASSVEGLAGVTDGTQYF. CDR3 DNA sequence: TGTGCCAGCAGCGTAGAAGGACTAGCGGGAGTAACTGATGGGACCCAGTACTTC.

Only a few counts were recorded for this clone. The J gene is TRBJ2-5, the V gene TRBV5-5, with D possibly TRBD2 on 6 matching bases. The CDR3 consists of 16 residues. V was cut by 0 bases and J by 1 base, with 13 bases left in between. Germline CDR1 is SGHKS and CDR2 is YYEKEE (reference sequence). This CDR3 reads CASSLAGMGGQETQYF. CDR3 coding DNA: TGTGCCAGCAGCTTGGCTGGAATGGGGGGCCAAGAGACCCAGTACTTC.

CDR3 region: CASSEGGGNQPQHF. CDR3 nucleotide sequence: TGTGCCAGCAGTGAAGGGGGGGGCAATCAGCCCCAGCATTTT. The chain joins TRBV6-4 to TRBJ1-5, with a tentative D call TRBD1 (6 bases). The CDR3 consists of 14 residues. Trimming removed 3 bases at V and 2 bases at J, with 8 bases between. The germline V gene has CDR1 MRHNA and CDR2 SNTAGT.

V gene TRBV10-1 combines with J gene TRBJ1-2; a weak D match, TRBD1 (5 bases). The CDR3 sequence is 15 residues long. Germline V lookup: CDR1 WNHNN, CDR2 SYGVQD (reference sequence). The V end lost 4 bases, the J end lost 8 bases, and 20 bases lay between the germline ends. This chain's CDR3 is CASSGDHGGRGGYTF. CDR3 DNA sequence: TGCGCCAGCAGTGGGGACCACGGAGGGAGAGGGGGCTACACCTTC.

The rearrangement joins TRBV9 to TRBJ2-1, with TRBD1 as a possible D gene (6 bases). Germline V CDR1 and CDR2: SGDLS, YYNGEE. The CDR3 is 15 amino acids. V was trimmed by 0 bases and J by 7 bases, leaving 14 bases between them. The CDR3 region is CASSVDWGPLNEQFF. The DNA for the CDR3 is TGTGCCAGCAGCGTAGATTGGGGGCCCTTGAATGAGCAGTTCTTC. The variable domain in full, completed from reference TRBV9 and TRBJ2-1, reads DSGVTQTPKHLITATGQRVTLRCSPRSGDLSVYWYQQSLDQGLQFLIQYYNGEERAKGNILERFSAQQFPDLHSELNLSSLELGDSALYFCASSVDWGPLNEQFFGPGTRLTVL.

This clone showed up just a few times. The rearrangement links TRBV7-9 to TRBJ2-7; possible D gene TRBD2, 6 bases. Trimming took 5 bases from V and 6 from J, leaving 11 bases between them. The CDR3 loop spans 12 amino acids. Germline CDR1 and CDR2: SEHNR and FQNEAQ (reference sequence). CDR3 sequence: CASSRLEGEQYF. Here the CDR3 DNA reads TGTGCCAGCAGCCGCCTGGAGGGCGAGCAGTACTTC.

V gene TRBV18 combines with J gene TRBJ2-3, with D tentatively TRBD2 (6 bases). From germline, CDR1 is KGHSH and CDR2 LQKENI. With 2 bases removed from V and 0 bases from J, the gap between germline ends came to 15 bases. This CDR3 has 17 residues. The CDR3, as DNA: TGTGCCAGCTCACCATCCTTAGGAGGGCCAAGCACAGATACGCAGTATTTT. Its translation is CASSPSLGGPSTDTQYF.

The rearrangement joins TRBV28 to TRBJ2-6; maybe TRBD1 (5 bases). Trimming shortened V by 3 bases and J by 4 bases, and 10 bases separated the two germline ends. The CDR3 runs to 15 residues. Germline V gives CDR1 MDHEN, CDR2 SYDVKM. CDR3 in amino acids: CASSFAGSGANVLTF. The DNA of the CDR3 is TGTGCCAGCAGTTTCGCAGGGTCAGGGGCCAACGTCCTGACTTTC. Full variable domain (rest looked up from reference TRBV28 and TRBJ2-6): DVKVTQSSRYLVKRTGEKVFLECVQDMDHENMFWYRQDPGLGLRLIYFSYDVKMKEKGDIPEGYSVSREKKERFSLILESASTNQTSMYLCASSFAGSGANVLTFGAGSRLTVL.

The CDR3 region has the DNA TGTGCCAGCAGCTTAGGGGGACAGGGCACCTACGAGCAGTACTTC. Translating gives CASSLGGQGTYEQYF. This chain uses TRBV7-8 with TRBJ2-7; 9 nucleotides match TRBD1. Germline lookup yields CDR1 SGHVS and CDR2 FQNEAQ. Losses at the gene ends were 1 base for V and 2 bases for J; bases not matched to a gene: 3. The CDR3 consists of 15 residues.

J is TRBJ1-3 and V is TRBV4-3; TRBD1 might be the D (6 bases). The CDR3 totals 16 residues. Trimming cost V 0 bases and J 2 bases, with 11 bases left between them. CDR1 is LGHNA, CDR2 YSLEER, per germline. The DNA of the CDR3 is TGCGCCAGCAGCCAAGAGGACAGTGGACCTGGAAACACCATATATTTT. This translates into CASSQEDSGPGNTIYF.

To note about this clone: The junction does not match germline at one end; this may be a read error. The genes are TRBV7-7 and TRBJ2-5; TRBD1 matches 9 bases. CDR3 length: 15 amino acids. Germline V gene lookup returns CDR1 SSHAT and CDR2 FNYEAQ (reference sequence). The CDR3: CASSPGTGLMETQYF. The DNA of the CDR3 is TGTGCTAGCAGCCCGGGGACAGGGTTAATGGAGACCCAGTACTTC.

The chain links TRBV6-4 to TRBJ2-5; TRBD2 agrees at 7 bases. Germline lookup yields CDR1 MRHNA and CDR2 SNTAGT. CDR3 size: 15 residues. The V segment lost 4 bases and the J segment 2 bases; nucleotides outside the gene matches: 7. The CDR3 sequence: CASSVNPGGQETQYF. The CDR3 nucleotides read TGTGCCAGCAGTGTCAACCCCGGGGGGCAAGAGACCCAGTACTTC.

A few counts support this clone. The rearrangement joins TRBV9 to TRBJ2-1, with D possibly matching TRBD1 (5 bases). Germline values: CDR1 SGDLS, CDR2 YYNGEE. This CDR3 contains 15 residues. V was shortened by 0 bases and J by 7 bases, with 14 bases between the two germline ends. This chain's CDR3 is CASSVATLGANEQFF. DNA for the CDR3: TGTGCCAGCAGCGTAGCCACGTTAGGGGCGAATGAGCAGTTCTTC. The entire variable domain, with the rest obtained from reference TRBV9 and TRBJ2-1, is as follows: DSGVTQTPKHLITATGQRVTLRCSPRSGDLSVYWYQQSLDQGLQFLIQYYNGEERAKGNILERFSAQQFPDLHSELNLSSLELGDSALYFCASSVATLGANEQFFGPGTRLTVL.

This clone has more than one count but fewer than ten. The chain recombines TRBV4-2 with TRBJ2-3; 7 bases align to TRBD2. CDR1 is LGHNA, CDR2 YNFKEQ, per germline. This CDR3 has 17 residues. V shed 0 bases and J 3 bases; nucleotides not matched to a gene: 9. DNA of the CDR3: TGTGCCAGCAGCCAAGATCTTCCGGGAGGAGGTACAGATACGCAGTATTTT. Its translation is CASSQDLPGGGTDTQYF.

The gene calls are TRBV10-1 and TRBJ2-7; 9 bases map to TRBD2. The trim removed 0 bases at V and 9 bases at J, leaving 12 bases unmatched. Germline CDR1 is WNHNN and CDR2 is SYGVQD (reference sequence). The CDR3 length is 16 residues. CDR3 protein: CASSESERREGRGQYF. For the CDR3, the DNA is TGCGCCAGCAGTGAGTCGGAGCGGCGGGAGGGCCGGGGGCAGTACTTC.

The V and J genes are TRBV7-3 and TRBJ2-1, with TRBD1 matching over 9 bases. The V gene end was trimmed by 5 bases and the J gene end by 6 bases; junction bases not matched to a gene: 8. Germline CDR1 reads SGHTA; CDR2 reads FQGTGA. CDR3 length equals 15 residues. CDR3 nucleotide sequence: TGTGCCAGCAGCCCCGGGACAGGGCGTCCCAATGAGCAGTTCTTC. This gives the protein CASSPGTGRPNEQFF.

This rearrangement joins TRBV30 to TRBJ2-7; no clear D. The CDR3 runs to 14 residues. V was trimmed by 5 bases and J by 0 bases, leaving 14 bases between them. The germline V gene encodes CDR1 GTSNPN and CDR2 SVGIG (reference sequence). The DNA for the CDR3 is TGTGCCTGGGGGGAACAACGTAGCTCCTACGAGCAGTACTTC. This encodes CAWGEQRSSYEQYF. Supplemented by reference TRBV30 and TRBJ2-7, the full variable domain reads SQTIHQWPATLVQPVGSPLSLECTVEGTSNPNLYWYRQAAGRGLQLLFYSVGIGQISSEVPQNLSASRPQDRQFILSSKKLLLSDSGFYLCAWGEQRSSYEQYFGPGTRLTVT.

The chain uses TRBV11-2 and TRBJ2-7; D gene ambiguous. CDR3 length equals 13 residues. The germline gives CDR1 SGHAT, CDR2 FQNNGV. V lost 5 bases, J lost 4 bases, and 12 bases lay in between. The CDR3 region has the DNA TGTGCCAGCAGCGTCGGGCCCTCGTACGAGCAGTACTTC. Encoded protein: CASSVGPSYEQYF.